The clone carrying this T cell receptor (beta chain) was seen once. Antigen: not known. The data were taken from a study of shared clonotypes between healthy human individuals. Genomic DNA came from about 92 million PBMCs in unsorted samples. Whole-study findings and limits: Apart from blood, nothing was sampled; tissue repertoires likely differ.

This table comes from immunoSEQ multiplex PCR, and its TCRdb copy is limited to in-frame clones, with some not included. The sample has about half a million clones; 78% are singletons. The sequencing input was PBMCs. The receptor comes from a woman aged 40 to 55 in good health. Some clones in this sample may be carry-over from other donors' samples.

The CDR3 here is CASRKWGPHEQYF. For the CDR3, the DNA is TGTGCCAGCAGAAAGTGGGGGCCCCACGAGCAGTACTTC. This chain joins TRBV7-2 and TRBJ2-5; weak D call: TRBD1 (6 bases). The J call is uncertain, as TRBJ2-7 better fits the DNA end. CDR3 length: 13 residues. The germline V gene has CDR1 SGHTA and CDR2 FQGNSA.